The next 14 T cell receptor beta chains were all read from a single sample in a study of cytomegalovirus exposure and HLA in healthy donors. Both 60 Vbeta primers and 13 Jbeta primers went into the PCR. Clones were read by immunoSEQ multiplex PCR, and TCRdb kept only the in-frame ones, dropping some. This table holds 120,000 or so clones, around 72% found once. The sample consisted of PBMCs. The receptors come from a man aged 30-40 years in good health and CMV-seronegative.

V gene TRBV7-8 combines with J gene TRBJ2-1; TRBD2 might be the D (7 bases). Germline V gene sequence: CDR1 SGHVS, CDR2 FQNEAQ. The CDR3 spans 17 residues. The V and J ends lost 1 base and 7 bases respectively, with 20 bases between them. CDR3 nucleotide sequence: TGTGCCAGCAGCTTAGACAGCGCGGGGGCCTTTACAAATGAGCAGTTCTTC. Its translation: CASSLDSAGAFTNEQFF. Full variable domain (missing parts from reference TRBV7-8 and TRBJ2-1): GAGVSQSPRYKVAKRGQDVALRCDPISGHVSLFWYQQALGQGPEFLTYFQNEAQLDKSGLPSDRFFAERPEGSVSTLKIQRTQQEDSAVYLCASSLDSAGAFTNEQFFGPGTRLTVL.

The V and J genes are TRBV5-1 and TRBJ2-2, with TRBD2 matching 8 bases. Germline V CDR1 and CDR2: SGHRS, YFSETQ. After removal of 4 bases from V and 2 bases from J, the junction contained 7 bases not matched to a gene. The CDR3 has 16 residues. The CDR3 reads CASSHGRGANTGELFF. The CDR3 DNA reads TGCGCCAGCAGCCATGGGCGGGGGGCAAACACCGGGGAGCTGTTTTTT.

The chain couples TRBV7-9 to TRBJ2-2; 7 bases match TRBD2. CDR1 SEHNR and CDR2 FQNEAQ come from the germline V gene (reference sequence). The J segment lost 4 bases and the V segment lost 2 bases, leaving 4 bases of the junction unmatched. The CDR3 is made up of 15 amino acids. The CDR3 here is CASSLTSAGTGELFF. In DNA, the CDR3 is TGTGCCAGCAGCTTAACTAGCGCCGGCACCGGGGAGCTGTTTTTT.

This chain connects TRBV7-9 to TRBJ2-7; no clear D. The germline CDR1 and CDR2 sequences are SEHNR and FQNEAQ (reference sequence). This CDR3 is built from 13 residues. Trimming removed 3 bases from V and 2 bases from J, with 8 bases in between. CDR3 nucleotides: TGTGCCAGCAGCTTCCCCAATGCCTACGAGCAGTACTTC. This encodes CASSFPNAYEQYF.

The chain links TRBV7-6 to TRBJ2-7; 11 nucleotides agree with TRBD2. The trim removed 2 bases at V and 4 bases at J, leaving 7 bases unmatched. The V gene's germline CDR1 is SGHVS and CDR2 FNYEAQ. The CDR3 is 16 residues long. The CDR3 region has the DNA TGTGCCAGCAGCTTATTTGGGCTAGCGGGGGGTTACGAGCAGTACTTC. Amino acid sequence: CASSLFGLAGGYEQYF.

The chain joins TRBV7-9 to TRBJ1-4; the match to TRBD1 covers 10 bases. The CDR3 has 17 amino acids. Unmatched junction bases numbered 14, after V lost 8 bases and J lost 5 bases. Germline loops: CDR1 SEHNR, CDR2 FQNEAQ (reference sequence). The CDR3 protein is CASGRFGTGALNEKLFF. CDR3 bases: TGTGCCAGCGGACGATTCGGGACAGGGGCACTGAATGAAAAACTGTTTTTT. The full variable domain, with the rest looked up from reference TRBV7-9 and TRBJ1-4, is DTGVSQNPRHKITKRGQNVTFRCDPISEHNRLYWYRQTLGQGPEFLTYFQNEAQLEKSRLLSDRFSAERPKGSFSTLEIQRTEQGDSAMYLCASGRFGTGALNEKLFFGSGTQLSVL.

The CDR3 sequence: CASSYLANTGELFF. The CDR3 DNA is TGTGCCAGCAGCTATCTAGCGAACACCGGGGAGCTGTTTTTT. V is TRBV7-8 and J is TRBJ2-2; D gene unclear. Germline V gene data show CDR1 as SGHVS and CDR2 as FQNEAQ. V lost 4 bases, J lost 0 bases, and 6 bases lay in between. This CDR3 has 14 residues.

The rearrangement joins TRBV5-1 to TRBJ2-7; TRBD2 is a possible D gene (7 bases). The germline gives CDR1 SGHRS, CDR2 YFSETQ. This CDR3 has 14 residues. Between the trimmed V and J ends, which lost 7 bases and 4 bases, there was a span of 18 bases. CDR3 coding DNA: TGCGCCAGCGGATCGGGGGGCCCGGCGTACGAGCAGTACTTC. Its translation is CASGSGGPAYEQYF.

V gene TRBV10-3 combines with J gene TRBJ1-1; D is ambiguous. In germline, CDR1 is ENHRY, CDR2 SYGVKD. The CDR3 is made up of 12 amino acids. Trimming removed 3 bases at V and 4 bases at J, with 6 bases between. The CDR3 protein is CAISEWSTEAFF. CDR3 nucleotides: TGTGCCATCAGTGAATGGAGCACTGAAGCTTTCTTT.

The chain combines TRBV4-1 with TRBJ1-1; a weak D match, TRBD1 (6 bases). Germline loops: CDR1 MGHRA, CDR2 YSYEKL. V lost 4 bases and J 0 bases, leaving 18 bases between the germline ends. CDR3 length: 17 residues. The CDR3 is CASSPQTGRRMNTEAFF. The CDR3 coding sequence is TGCGCCAGCAGCCCGCAGACAGGCCGAAGAATGAACACTGAAGCTTTCTTT.

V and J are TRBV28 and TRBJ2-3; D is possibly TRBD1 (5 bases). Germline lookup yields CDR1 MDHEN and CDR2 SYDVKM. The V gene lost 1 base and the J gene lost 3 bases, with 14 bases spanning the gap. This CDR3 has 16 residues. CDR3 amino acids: CASSLLGLGTTDTQYF. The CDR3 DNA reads TGTGCCAGCAGTTTATTGGGGCTAGGCACTACAGATACGCAGTATTTT.

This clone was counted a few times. The DNA for the CDR3 is TGTGCCATCAGGGAGGACAGGGCAGTAGCCCTCTCTGGAAACACCATATATTTT. Its protein is CAIREDRAVALSGNTIYF. This chain uses TRBV10-3 with TRBJ1-3; 8 positions agree with TRBD1. This CDR3 contains 18 residues. The germline V gene encodes CDR1 ENHRY and CDR2 SYGVKD. The trim removed 6 bases at V and 0 bases at J, leaving 13 bases unmatched.

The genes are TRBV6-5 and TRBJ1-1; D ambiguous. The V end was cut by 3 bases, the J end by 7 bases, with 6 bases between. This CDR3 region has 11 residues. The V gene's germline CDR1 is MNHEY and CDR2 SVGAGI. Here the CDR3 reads CASSYPLEAFF. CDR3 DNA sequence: TGTGCCAGCAGTTATCCCCTTGAAGCTTTCTTT.

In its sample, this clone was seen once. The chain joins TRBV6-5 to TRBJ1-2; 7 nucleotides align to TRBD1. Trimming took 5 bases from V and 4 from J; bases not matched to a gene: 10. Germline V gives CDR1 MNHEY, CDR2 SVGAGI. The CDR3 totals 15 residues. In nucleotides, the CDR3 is TGTGCCAGCAGTCGAACAGGGGCCGGGGCCTATGGCTACACCTTC. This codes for CASSRTGAGAYGYTF.